The 2 T cell receptor beta chains below all came from one sample that was sequenced in a study of shared clonotypes between healthy human individuals. Libraries were prepared by immunoSEQ multiplex PCR; TCRdb keeps only in-frame clonotypes and omits some of them. The table records about 680,000 clones, about 90% of them present only once. In the naive CD8 group, cells lacked CD45RO and were positively selected for CCR7, so terminally differentiated effector memory CD45RA+ cells were left out. Sequencing was performed on naive CD8+ T cells sorted from blood. The receptors originated from a man in his thirties or forties in good health.

This clone is a singleton in its sample. The CDR3 bases are TGTGCCAGCAGCTTACGATTCCCCGGACAGTGGCCCGGGACCCAGTACTTC. Amino acids: CASSLRFPGQWPGTQYF. The J gene is TRBJ2-5, the V gene TRBV7-9; D is possibly TRBD1 (6 bases). With 2 bases removed from V and 7 bases from J, the gap between germline ends came to 23 bases. This CDR3 spans 17 amino acids. The germline V gene has CDR1 SEHNR and CDR2 FQNEAQ (reference sequence).

DNA of the CDR3: TGCGCCAGCAGCCAAGATCGGGCGGGAGGGCCTTACGAGCAGTACTTC. Its translation: CASSQDRAGGPYEQYF. This chain links TRBV4-1 with TRBJ2-7; 9 nucleotides align to TRBD2. Looked up from germline, CDR1 is MGHRA and CDR2 is YSYEKL. The CDR3 covers 16 residues. J lost 4 bases, V lost 0 bases, and 7 bases had no gene match.